Below are 3 T cell receptor beta chains sequenced from a single sample in a study of cytomegalovirus exposure and HLA in healthy donors. Primers included in the PCR were 60 Vbeta and 13 Jbeta primers. TCRdb's copy holds only in-frame clones and misses some; the assay was immunoSEQ multiplex PCR. This sample contains roughly 120,000 clones. Sequencing was carried out using PBMCs. The receptors derive from a middle-aged man in good health and CMV-seropositive.

This chain connects TRBV6-1 to TRBJ2-2; 11 bases map to TRBD2. V lost 8 bases and J lost 7; bases outside the gene matches: 9. CDR3 length: 15 amino acids. The germline V gene encodes CDR1 MNHNS and CDR2 SASEGT. The CDR3 spells CASHRGLAVDGELFF. The CDR3 region has the DNA TGTGCCAGCCACCGGGGACTAGCGGTGGACGGGGAGCTGTTTTTT.

The rearrangement links TRBV7-9 to TRBJ2-7, with 7 bases aligning to TRBD1. CDR1 is SEHNR and CDR2 is FQNEAQ in the germline V gene (reference sequence). This CDR3 region has 15 residues. J lost 3 bases, V lost 4 bases, and 9 bases had no gene match. In nucleotides, the CDR3 is TGTGCCAGCAGCTACTACACAGGGGCGGACTACGAGCAGTACTTC. Translating gives CASSYYTGADYEQYF. Full variable domain (rest looked up from reference TRBV7-9 and TRBJ2-7): DTGVSQNPRHKITKRGQNVTFRCDPISEHNRLYWYRQTLGQGPEFLTYFQNEAQLEKSRLLSDRFSAERPKGSFSTLEIQRTEQGDSAMYLCASSYYTGADYEQYFGPGTRLTVT.

V usage is TRBV11-3 and J usage is TRBJ2-1, with TRBD2 matching over 7 bases. V trimming: 4 bases; J trimming: 3 bases; junction bases outside the gene matches: 3. The CDR3 consists of 14 residues. Germline V CDR1 and CDR2: SGHNT, YENEEA. The CDR3 loop is CASSSAGNYNEQFF. The CDR3 bases are TGTGCCAGCAGCTCAGCGGGGAACTACAATGAGCAGTTCTTC.